A selection of T cell receptor beta chains follows, all from one sample in a study of T-cell reconstitution after alpha-beta-depleted transplantation in children. TCRdb analysed the PCR reads with MiXCR anew, one entry per CDR3 protein. There are 300,000 to 400,000 distinct CDR3 sequences in the sample; more than 10% occur only once, and 3.5% to 4.5% lies in the top ten. The specimen comprised PBMCs, sampled from the stem cell graft. The receptor source for this set is a human donor who donated a stem cell graft to a child with Fanconi anemia. CDR3s include the opening cysteine and the closing phenylalanine or tryptophan. D genes are given only for firm matches. Clone size is stated in some rows and not others, as once, few, many or a class when expanded.

abundance: .
j_gene: TRBJ1-2
v_gene: TRBV20-1
d_gene: TRBD1
CDR3aa: CSAFTGGRSYTF
CDR3nt: TGCAGTGCTTTTACAGGGGGGCGAAGCTACACCTTC

abundance: .
j_gene: TRBJ2-3
v_gene: TRBV7-9
d_gene: TRBD2
CDR3aa: CASSYGEGRFTDTQYF
CDR3nt: TGTGCCAGCAGCTACGGGGAGGGCAGATTTACAGATACGCAGTATTTT

abundance: .
j_gene: TRBJ2-2
v_gene: TRBV4-1
d_gene: TRBD1
CDR3aa: CASSQDRVYTGELFF
CDR3nt: TGCGCCAGCAGCCAGGACAGGGTTTACACCGGGGAGCTGTTTTTT

abundance: once
j_gene: TRBJ2-5
v_gene: TRBV12-3/TRBV12-4
d_gene: TRBD2
CDR3aa: CASSPLAGIQETQYF
CDR3nt: TGTGCCAGCAGCCCTTTAGCGGGGATTCAAGAGACCCAGTACTTC

abundance: many
j_gene: TRBJ2-5
v_gene: TRBV29-1
d_gene: .
CDR3aa: CSVVVDQETQYF
CDR3nt: TGCAGCGTCGTAGTAGACCAAGAGACCCAGTACTTC

abundance: once
j_gene: TRBJ1-4
v_gene: TRBV15
d_gene: .
CDR3aa: CATSTAGRGGEKLFF
CDR3nt: TGTGCCACCAGCACGGCCGGGAGGGGCGGTGAAAAACTGTTTTTT

abundance: .
j_gene: TRBJ2-2
v_gene: TRBV5-6
d_gene: .
CDR3aa: CASSLPLGYGELFF
CDR3nt: TGTGCCAGCAGCTTACCCCTGGGGTATGGGGAGCTGTTTTTT

abundance: .
j_gene: TRBJ1-2
v_gene: TRBV5-5
d_gene: .
CDR3aa: CASSLDRGEGGYTF
CDR3nt: TGTGCCAGCAGCTTGGACCGGGGGGAAGGAGGCTACACCTTC

abundance: .
j_gene: TRBJ2-1
v_gene: TRBV7-9
d_gene: .
CDR3aa: CASSPAGGSSYNEQFF
CDR3nt: TGTGCCAGCAGCCCAGCCGGGGGAAGCTCCTACAATGAGCAGTTCTTC

abundance: many
j_gene: TRBJ2-2
v_gene: TRBV5-1
d_gene: .
CDR3aa: CASSLEGVHTGELFF
CDR3nt: TGCGCCAGCAGCTTGGAAGGAGTCCACACCGGGGAGCTGTTTTTT

abundance: few
j_gene: TRBJ1-5
v_gene: TRBV12-3/TRBV12-4
d_gene: .
CDR3aa: CASSIREGGPQHF
CDR3nt: TGTGCCAGCAGTATACGGGAAGGCGGGCCCCAGCATTTT

abundance: many
j_gene: TRBJ2-3
v_gene: TRBV5-1
d_gene: TRBD2
CDR3aa: CASRVFRGGATDTQYF
CDR3nt: TGCGCCAGCAGGGTTTTTCGCGGGGGAGCCACAGATACGCAGTATTTT

abundance: .
j_gene: TRBJ2-2
v_gene: TRBV6-5
d_gene: TRBD1
CDR3aa: CASSSTGTGELGYTGELFF
CDR3nt: TGTGCCAGCAGTTCGACCGGGACAGGGGAATTAGGGTACACCGGGGAGCTGTTTTTT

abundance: .
j_gene: TRBJ2-7
v_gene: TRBV30
d_gene: TRBD1
CDR3aa: CAWSPGTGVYEQYF
CDR3nt: TGTGCCTGGAGCCCCGGGACAGGGGTCTACGAGCAGTACTTC

abundance: .
j_gene: TRBJ2-5
v_gene: TRBV6-1
d_gene: TRBD2
CDR3aa: CASSELAGAQETQYF
CDR3nt: TGTGCCAGCAGTGAGCTAGCGGGGGCCCAAGAGACCCAGTACTTC

abundance: few
j_gene: TRBJ2-5
v_gene: TRBV12-3/TRBV12-4
d_gene: .
CDR3aa: CASSLMEGGQVPGETQYF
CDR3nt: TGTGCCAGCAGTTTGATGGAGGGCGGACAGGTCCCTGGGGAGACCCAGTACTTC

abundance: many
j_gene: TRBJ1-5
v_gene: TRBV27
d_gene: TRBD1
CDR3aa: CASSPGTGNQPQHF
CDR3nt: TGTGCCAGCTCCCCCGGGACAGGCAATCAGCCCCAGCATTTT

abundance: many
j_gene: TRBJ1-1
v_gene: TRBV7-9
d_gene: .
CDR3aa: CASIGTLNTEAFF
CDR3nt: TGTGCCAGCATCGGGACGTTGAACACTGAAGCTTTCTTT

abundance: .
j_gene: TRBJ2-7
v_gene: TRBV2
d_gene: .
CDR3aa: CASKGDSYEQYF
CDR3nt: TGTGCCAGCAAGGGGGATTCCTACGAGCAGTACTTC

abundance: .
j_gene: TRBJ1-2
v_gene: TRBV20-1
d_gene: .
CDR3aa: CSARDPGRENYGYTF
CDR3nt: TGCAGTGCTAGAGATCCCGGCAGGGAAAACTATGGCTACACCTTC

abundance: few
j_gene: TRBJ2-1
v_gene: TRBV6-2/TRBV6-3
d_gene: .
CDR3aa: CASKEAYNEQFF
CDR3nt: TGTGCCAGCAAAGAGGCCTACAATGAGCAGTTCTTC

abundance: .
j_gene: TRBJ2-3
v_gene: TRBV28
d_gene: .
CDR3aa: CASSPSHTDTQYF
CDR3nt: TGTGCCAGCAGTCCCTCCCACACAGATACGCAGTATTTT

abundance: few
j_gene: TRBJ1-1
v_gene: TRBV7-9
d_gene: .
CDR3aa: CASSLEGGNSAFF
CDR3nt: TGTGCCAGCAGCTTAGAGGGCGGGAATTCGGCTTTCTTT

abundance: many
j_gene: TRBJ1-3
v_gene: TRBV6-6
d_gene: .
CDR3aa: CASSSPSGNTIYF
CDR3nt: TGTGCCAGCAGCAGTCCCTCTGGAAACACCATATATTTT

abundance: .
j_gene: TRBJ1-6
v_gene: TRBV29-1
d_gene: TRBD1
CDR3aa: CSVEARYDRVNSPLHF
CDR3nt: TGCAGCGTTGAAGCACGCTACGACAGGGTTAATTCACCCCTCCACTTT